These 17 T cell receptor beta chains share one sample of origin, sequenced in a study of blood T cell repertoires in COVID-19. TCRdb's table, derived via immunoSEQ multiplex PCR, lists solely in-frame clones and lacks some. The sample lists about 70,000 clones, 70% to 80% seen once, with 35% in the top ten. The sequenced material came from peripheral blood. Receptors originate from a woman between 70 and 85 years old with acute or convalescent COVID-19.

The V and J genes are TRBV7-2 and TRBJ1-3; no firm D call. Germline V gene data show CDR1 as SGHTA and CDR2 as FQGNSA. Trimming pared 2 bases from V and 0 bases from J, leaving 8 bases between. This CDR3 region has 15 residues. CDR3 loop: CASSLSPHSGNTIYF. DNA of the CDR3: TGTGCCAGCAGCTTATCACCACACTCTGGAAACACCATATATTTT.

This clone was seen a few times. The gene calls are TRBV5-4 and TRBJ1-2; 9 bases line up with TRBD1. The germline CDR1 and CDR2 sequences are SGHNT and YYREEE (reference sequence). J lost 4 bases, V lost 3 bases, and 10 bases had no gene match. The CDR3 runs 16 residues. DNA of the CDR3: TGTGCCAGCAGCTACCCGGGACAGGGCCTCGGCTATGGCTACACCTTC. Its protein is CASSYPGQGLGYGYTF.

The chain is built from TRBV18 and TRBJ2-7; the match to TRBD1 covers 10 bases. CDR3 length: 14 amino acids. Per the germline V gene, CDR1 is KGHSH and CDR2 is LQKENI. V trimming: 3 bases; J trimming: 5 bases; junction bases outside the gene matches: 4. CDR3 in amino acids: CASSPGQGSDEQYF. The CDR3 DNA follows: TGTGCCAGCTCACCGGGACAGGGGTCAGACGAGCAGTACTTC.

This clone was recorded many times. V and J are TRBV19 and TRBJ1-4; possible D gene TRBD1, 5 bases. CDR1 and CDR2 (germline): LNHDA, SQIVND (reference sequence). This CDR3 spans 15 amino acids. V was shortened by 3 bases and J by 8 bases, with 16 bases between the two germline ends. CDR3 in DNA: TGTGCCAGTAGTATGTCCCGGGACTCTCGAGAAAAACTGTTTTTT. Protein product: CASSMSRDSREKLFF.

This chain uses TRBV20-1 with TRBJ2-7, with D tentatively TRBD2 (5 bases). Trimming pared 3 bases from V and 0 bases from J, leaving 15 bases between. The V gene's germline CDR1 is DFQATT and CDR2 SNEGSKA (reference sequence). This CDR3 is 15 amino acids long. The CDR3 reads CSASSTIPVSYEQYF. The CDR3 nucleotides read TGCAGTGCTAGTTCGACTATCCCCGTCTCCTACGAGCAGTACTTC.

The chain employs TRBV19 and TRBJ2-5; D possibly corresponds to TRBD2 (6 bases). CDR3 length: 12 residues. With 5 bases removed from V and 4 bases from J, the gap between germline ends came to 8 bases. Germline V gives CDR1 LNHDA, CDR2 SQIVND (reference sequence). This CDR3 reads CASSGEVETQYF. CDR3 sequence (DNA): TGTGCCAGTAGTGGGGAGGTAGAGACCCAGTACTTC.

V gene TRBV4-1 combines with J gene TRBJ1-1; D not resolved. V was pared by 0 bases and J by 7 bases, with 6 bases between. This CDR3 is 12 amino acids long. Germline CDR1 is MGHRA and CDR2 is YSYEKL. The CDR3 DNA is TGCGCCAGCAGCCAAGATCGGGGTGAAGCTTTCTTT. It yields the protein CASSQDRGEAFF.

V and J are TRBV2 and TRBJ1-1; D not resolved. The CDR3 runs 14 residues. V was clipped by 5 bases and J by 1 base, with 11 bases between them. Germline V CDR1 and CDR2: SNHLY, FYNNEI. The CDR3: CASSSGGKNTEAFF. CDR3 nucleotides: TGTGCCAGCAGTTCGGGTGGCAAGAACACTGAAGCTTTCTTT. The full variable domain, rest sourced from reference TRBV2 and TRBJ1-1, is EPEVTQTPSHQVTQMGQEVILRCVPISNHLYFYWYRQILGQKVEFLVSFYNNEISEKSEIFDDQFSVERPDGSNFTLKIRSTKLEDSAMYFCASSSGGKNTEAFFGQGTRLTVV.

J is TRBJ2-5 and V is TRBV3-1 (or the pseudogene TRBV3-2), with TRBD2 matching over 11 bases. The CDR3 covers 15 residues. Germline V lookup: CDR1 LGHDT, CDR2 YNNKEL (reference sequence). The junction had 3 bases not matched to a gene; V was cut back by 1 base and J by 5 bases. CDR3 sequence reads: CASSQGGTSGETQYF. CDR3 DNA: TGTGCCAGCAGCCAAGGAGGGACTAGCGGTGAGACCCAGTACTTC.

A single count supports this clone. The V call is TRBV6-2 or TRBV6-3, the J call TRBJ2-1; tentative D call: TRBD2 (5 bases). V lost 5 bases and J 0 bases, leaving 14 bases between the germline ends. The CDR3 is made up of 16 amino acids. Germline V lookup: CDR1 MNHEY, CDR2 SVGEGT. CDR3 amino acids: CASSDALGSSYNEQFF. In nucleotides, the CDR3 is TGTGCCAGCAGTGATGCCCTGGGGAGCTCCTACAATGAGCAGTTCTTC.

The chain joins TRBV11-2 to TRBJ2-3; 13 nucleotides line up with TRBD2. The germline V gene encodes CDR1 SGHAT and CDR2 FQNNGV. Trimming took 8 bases from V and 1 from J; bases not matched to a gene: 12. This CDR3 has 18 residues. CDR3 nucleotide sequence: TGTGCCAGCGCATTCACTAGCGGGGGGGCTGGGGGCACAGATACGCAGTATTTT. Protein product: CASAFTSGGAGGTDTQYF.

The rearrangement joins TRBV4-3 to TRBJ2-3; no definite D call. The CDR3 sequence is 13 residues long. The germline V gene has CDR1 LGHNA and CDR2 YSLEER. The V and J ends lost 0 bases and 7 bases respectively, with 8 bases between them. The CDR3: CASSQDGTNTQYF. The CDR3 bases are TGCGCCAGCAGCCAAGATGGAACTAATACGCAGTATTTT.

The rearrangement joins TRBV5-1 to TRBJ1-2; 9 bases are a match to TRBD1. The CDR3 extends over 15 amino acids. The trim removed 4 bases at V and 8 bases at J, leaving 12 bases unmatched. Germline V CDR1 and CDR2: SGHRS, YFSETQ. Here the CDR3 DNA reads TGCGCCAGCAGCGAACACGACAGGGGGATTCGCGGCTACACCTTC. It encodes CASSEHDRGIRGYTF.

This chain connects TRBV15 to TRBJ2-1; 9 bases are a match to TRBD1. From germline, CDR1 is LNHNV and CDR2 YYDKDF (reference sequence). The CDR3 consists of 16 residues. Germline trimming cut 2 bases from V and 0 bases from J; bases unmatched to any gene: 2. The CDR3 protein is CATSRWDRASYNEQFF. CDR3 in DNA: TGTGCCACCAGCAGATGGGACAGGGCCTCCTACAATGAGCAGTTCTTC.

The chain combines TRBV2 with TRBJ1-6; D is undetermined. Germline CDR1 reads SNHLY; CDR2 reads FYNNEI. Between the trimmed V and J ends, which lost 7 bases and 8 bases, there was a span of 15 bases. The CDR3 totals 14 residues. CDR3 protein: CASIPEGRHSPLHF. DNA for the CDR3: TGTGCCAGCATCCCCGAGGGCAGGCATTCACCCCTCCACTTT.

The V and J genes are TRBV20-1 and TRBJ2-7, with D hard to call. V lost 3 bases and J 3 bases, leaving 9 bases between the germline ends. The CDR3 spans 12 residues. Germline V gene sequence: CDR1 DFQATT, CDR2 SNEGSKA (reference sequence). CDR3 amino acids: CSASSLSYEQYF. In DNA form, the CDR3 reads TGCAGTGCTAGTTCGTTGAGCTACGAGCAGTACTTC.

The chain recombines TRBV28 with TRBJ2-1; D may be TRBD2 (6 bases). The CDR3 is 14 residues long. In germline, CDR1 is MDHEN, CDR2 SYDVKM. V lost 8 bases to trimming and J lost 15 bases, with 26 bases between them. CDR3 protein: CASLTSGTQHTVFF. As DNA, the CDR3 is TGTGCCAGCCTTACCTCCGGGACTCAACATACAGTGTTCTTC.